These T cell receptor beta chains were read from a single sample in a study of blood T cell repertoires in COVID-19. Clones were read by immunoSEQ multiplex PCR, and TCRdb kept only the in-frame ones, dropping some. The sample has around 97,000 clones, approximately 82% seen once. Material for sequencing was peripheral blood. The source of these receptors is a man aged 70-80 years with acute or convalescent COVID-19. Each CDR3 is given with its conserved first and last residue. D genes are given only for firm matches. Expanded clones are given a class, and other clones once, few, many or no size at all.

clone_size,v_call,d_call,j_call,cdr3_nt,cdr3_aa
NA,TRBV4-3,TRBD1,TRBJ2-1,TGCGCCAGCAGCCAGAGCCAGGGGGCGCGGGTACCGCAGCAGTTCTTC,CASSQSQGARVPQQFF
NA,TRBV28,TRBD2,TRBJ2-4,TGTGCCAGCAGGACTAGCGGGAGTGGTTCCAAAAACATTCAGTACTTC,CASRTSGSGSKNIQYF
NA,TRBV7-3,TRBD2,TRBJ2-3,TGTGCCAGCAGCAGAGGACTAGCGGGAGCATATACGCAGTATTTT,CASSRGLAGAYTQYF
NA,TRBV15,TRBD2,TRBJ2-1,TGTGCCACCAGCCTTTCACTAGCGGGGAACCAAAATGAGCAGTTCTTC,CATSLSLAGNQNEQFF
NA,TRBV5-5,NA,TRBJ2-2,TGTGCCAGCAGCTTGAGGGGCGGGGAGCTGTTTTTT,CASSLRGGELFF
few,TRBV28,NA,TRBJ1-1,TGTGCCAGCAGTATCCCGGAGGGGAACACTGAAGCTTTCTTT,CASSIPEGNTEAFF
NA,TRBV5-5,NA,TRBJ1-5,TGTGCCAGCAGCCCCGGACAGAAGGGGTCTCAGCCCCAGCATTTT,CASSPGQKGSQPQHF
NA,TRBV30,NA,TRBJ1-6,TGTGCCTGGACTAGGGGGTCCTCTTATTCACCCCTCCACTTT,CAWTRGSSYSPLHF
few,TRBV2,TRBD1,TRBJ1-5,TGTGCCACCGGGACAGGGAGGCAGCCCCAGCATTTT,CATGTGRQPQHF
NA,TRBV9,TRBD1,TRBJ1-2,TGTGCCAGCAGCACCCTGACAGGGAGGTCGAACTACACCTTC,CASSTLTGRSNYTF
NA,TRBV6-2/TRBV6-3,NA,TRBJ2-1,TGTGCCAGCAGCCCCGGCGGAGATCCCTACAATGAGCAGTTCTTC,CASSPGGDPYNEQFF
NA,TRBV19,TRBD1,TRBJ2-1,TGTGCCAGTAGTATCCCATTTGGGGGACAGAACTATGTCTTC,CASSIPFGGQNYVF
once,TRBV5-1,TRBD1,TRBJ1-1,TGCGCCAGCAGCTTCGGACAGGGGAGGACTGAAGCTTTCTTT,CASSFGQGRTEAFF
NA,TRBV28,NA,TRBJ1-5,TGTGCCAGCAGTTCCTATGAACCCCAGCATTTT,CASSSYEPQHF
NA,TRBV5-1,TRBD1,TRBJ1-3,TGCGCCAGCAGCTTCTGGGACAGAGGGAACGCTTACTCTGGAAACACCATATATTTT,CASSFWDRGNAYSGNTIYF
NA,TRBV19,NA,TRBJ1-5,TGTGCCAGTCTCGGCCGGGGAAGCAATCAGCCCCAGCATTTT,CASLGRGSNQPQHF
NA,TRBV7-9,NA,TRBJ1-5,TGTGCCAGCAGCACGGGGGAAGCTAGCAATCAGCCCCAGCATTTT,CASSTGEASNQPQHF
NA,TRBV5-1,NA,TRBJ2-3,TGCGCCAGCAGATTGGATGTCTCGAGGATGGATACGCAGTATTTT,CASRLDVSRMDTQYF
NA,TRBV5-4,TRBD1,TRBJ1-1,TGTGCCAGCAGCTTCACAGGGGGCACTGAAGCTTTCTTT,CASSFTGGTEAFF
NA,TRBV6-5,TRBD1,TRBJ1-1,TGTGCCAGCAGATGGGGACAGGGGAACACTGAAGCTTTCTTT,CASRWGQGNTEAFF